Listed here is a single T cell receptor beta chain. As yet, its antigen is unknown. This entry belongs to a study of Graves' ophthalmopathy and Graves' hyperthyroidism. Points from the study as a whole: Between ophthalmopathy and stable hyperthyroidism, a 13-signature model drew a separation with about 88% sensitivity and about 80% specificity. Among expanded thyroid clonotypes above 0.001 frequency, most also occurred in blood.

Disease in donors with ophthalmopathy had moderate-to-severe activity, CAS ≥3, NOSPECS ≥4 and under 3 months' duration. Serum thyroxine and TRAb, along with clinical symptoms, thyroid ultrasound and orbital computed tomography, were what diagnosis relied on. Germline CDR1 reads SGHVS; CDR2 reads FQNEAQ. CDR3 size: 16 residues. The junction had 16 bases not matched to a gene; V was cut back by 5 bases and J by 7 bases. TCR beta CDR3 regions were amplified from RNA transcripts. HTBI primers primed a first-round RT-PCR, and a second-round multiplex PCR followed. TCRdb re-analysed the multiplex PCR reads in MiXCR, keeping a single row per CDR3 protein. The sample has under 350,000 distinct CDR3 sequences, 15% to 20% seen once.

This rearrangement joins TRBV7-8 to TRBJ2-5; 7 bases are shared with TRBD2. The specimen was peripheral blood. The TCR was taken from an adult man with Graves' ophthalmopathy. DNA of the CDR3: TGTGCCAGCAGCCCCAGTGGAGGGGCGGGAGCTTGGACCCAGTACTTC. It codes for CASSPSGGAGAWTQYF.